This TCR beta chain originates from a study of T cells in Graves' hyperthyroidism and ophthalmopathy. The study's findings and limits: Prediction of ophthalmopathy progression came a median roughly 6.7 months pre-onset. In the blood, most expanded thyroid clonotypes above 0.001 appeared as well.

On this clonotype: Its antigen is unknown.

Amplified regions were TCR beta CDR3 sequences from RNA transcripts. First-round RT-PCR targeting the TCR CDR3 was performed with the HTBI primer set. MiXCR, applied by TCRdb to the multiplex PCR reads, yields one record per CDR3 protein. The sample carries fewer than 300,000 distinct CDR3 sequences, 25% to 30% recorded once. V was shortened by 5 bases and J by 5 bases, with 15 bases between the two germline ends. This CDR3 contains 14 residues. From germline, CDR1 is MNHEY and CDR2 SMNVEV (reference sequence). These patients, aged 18 to 65, had recently diagnosed hyperthyroidism lasting under 2 months. Every diagnosis used clinical symptoms, serum thyroxine and TRAb, thyroid ultrasound and orbital computed tomography.

The gene calls are TRBV27 and TRBJ2-5; weak D call: TRBD2 (5 bases). The sample consisted of blood. The sequence was obtained from a man aged 35 to 55 with Graves' hyperthyroidism that later progressed to Graves' ophthalmopathy. CDR3 sequence: CASSPRGWMETQYF. The CDR3 DNA reads as TGTGCCAGCAGTCCCCGGGGATGGATGGAGACCCAGTACTTC.